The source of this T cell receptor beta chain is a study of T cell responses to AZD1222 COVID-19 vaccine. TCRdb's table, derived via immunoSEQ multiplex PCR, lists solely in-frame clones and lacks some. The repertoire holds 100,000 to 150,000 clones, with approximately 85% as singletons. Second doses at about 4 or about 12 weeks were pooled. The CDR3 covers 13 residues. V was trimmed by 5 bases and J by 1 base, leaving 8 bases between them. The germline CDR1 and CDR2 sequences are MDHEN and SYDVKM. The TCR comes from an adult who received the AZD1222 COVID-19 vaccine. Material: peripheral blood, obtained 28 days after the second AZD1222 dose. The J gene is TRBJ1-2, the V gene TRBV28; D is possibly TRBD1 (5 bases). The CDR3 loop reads CASSQQVNYGYTF. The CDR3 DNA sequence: TGTGCCAGCAGTCAACAGGTTAACTATGGCTACACCTTC.